This TCR beta chain was retrieved from a study of T cell repertoires in cytomegalovirus infection. Across the study: CMV infection plus the matching HLA type was flagged by public TCR beta signatures.

In its sample, this clonotype was seen many times. Its target is unknown. This CDR3 contains 15 residues. The germline CDR1 and CDR2 sequences are MDHEN and SYDVKM. Trimming left V 3 bases short and J 10 bases short, with 16 bases between. TCRdb fed the reads into MiXCR, producing one record per CDR3 protein. The table shows a few hundred thousand distinct CDR3 sequences, with approximately 15% occurring only once. Overall study results and limits: Cumulative public TCR beta family frequency identified carriers of CMV plus the relevant HLA. Predominance within the ex vivo response was attributable to HLA-C-restricted CMV-specific TCR beta clonotypes.

The genes are TRBV28 and TRBJ1-6, with a weak D call TRBD1 (5 bases). The sequence came from a human donor in good health (CMV status not recorded). Some clones in this sample may be carry-over from other donors' samples. Material for sequencing was PBMCs. CDR3 nucleotide sequence: TGTGCCAGCAGTTTCGGGGCAGGGCGAGGGTCACCCCTCCACTTT. It specifies CASSFGAGRGSPLHF.